These 3 T cell receptor beta chains share one sample of origin, sequenced in a study of HIV-infected patients and healthy controls. Follow-up blood was drawn about 14 weeks, roughly three months, after antiretroviral therapy began. The repertoire came from unfractionated whole blood and reflected all unsorted peripheral T cells. About 500 ng RNA was reverse transcribed with alpha and beta constant-region primers. Each of the alpha and beta chains got its own library through chain-specific third strand synthesis with indices. In TCRdb, the 5' RACE reads were re-called with MiXCR into one record per CDR3 protein. Of over 3,000 distinct CDR3 sequences listed, roughly a quarter are singletons. This specimen consisted of blood, obtained during antiretroviral therapy. The receptors shown here come from an adult with HIV infection.

This clonotype is categorized as medium-sized. The V and J genes are TRBV6-6 and TRBJ1-1; D is ambiguous. V was shortened by 2 bases and J by 1 base, with 8 bases between the two germline ends. This CDR3 spans 14 amino acids. CDR1 is MNHNY and CDR2 is SVGAGI in the germline V gene (reference sequence). Here the CDR3 DNA reads TGTGCCAGCAGTTACACCCTCCCGAACACTGAAGCTTTCTTT. This codes for CASSYTLPNTEAFF.

By sample fraction, this clonotype is medium-sized. This chain connects TRBV9 to TRBJ2-2; no clear D gene. The CDR3 loop spans 12 amino acids. Germline CDR1 reads SGDLS; CDR2 reads YYNGEE. V shed 4 bases and J shed 6 bases, with 7 bases lying between them. CDR3 DNA sequence: TGTGCCAGCAGCCCCGACTCCGGGGAGCTGTTTTTT. Amino acids: CASSPDSGELFF.

This clonotype is medium-sized by share. The rearrangement uses TRBV11-2 and TRBJ1-1; D not certain. Germline loops: CDR1 SGHAT, CDR2 FQNNGV. Trimming cost V 5 bases and J 0 bases, with 13 bases left between them. CDR3 length equals 15 residues. The CDR3 DNA sequence: TGTGCCAGCAGCCCTTTCTCCAGCATGAACACTGAAGCTTTCTTT. The encoded protein is CASSPFSSMNTEAFF.